The T cell receptor (beta chain) under discussion was sequenced for a study of PD-1 blockade in classical Hodgkin lymphoma. Every patient experienced relapse after autologous stem cell transplantation, and brentuximab vedotin exposure varied. The CDR3 consists of 16 residues. CDR1 and CDR2 (germline): SGHDT, YYEEEE. Between the trimmed V and J ends, which lost 3 bases and 3 bases, there was a span of 18 bases. Libraries were prepared by immunoSEQ multiplex PCR; TCRdb keeps only in-frame clonotypes and omits some of them. This sample has around 99,000 clones; around 81% occur once, and the top ten carry roughly 16%.

Sample: peripheral blood mononuclear cells (PBMCs), taken before the second cycle of nivolumab. This receptor was obtained from a human donor with classical Hodgkin lymphoma. The chain links TRBV5-6 to TRBJ1-2, with a tentative D call TRBD1 (6 bases). This chain's CDR3 is CASSYPAPGEDYGYTF. Here the CDR3 DNA reads TGTGCCAGCAGCTACCCGGCCCCAGGGGAAGACTATGGCTACACCTTC.